A selection of T cell receptor beta chains follows, all from one sample in a study of T cells in Graves' hyperthyroidism and ophthalmopathy. TCRdb itself ran the multiplex PCR reads through MiXCR, one entry per CDR3 protein. The sample holds fewer than 850,000 distinct CDR3 sequences, around 15% seen once. The source material was blood. The receptor set was obtained from a man aged 50-59 years with Graves' hyperthyroidism. The CDR3 runs from the conserved cysteine through the conserved F or W. A D gene is named only where the DNA matches it firmly. Size is stated for part of the rows, as once, few or many counts, or as a class when the clone is expanded.

clone size: many
D gene: -
J gene: TRBJ2-1
V gene: TRBV30
CDR3 protein: CAWSVSSYEQFF
CDR3 DNA: TGTGCCTGGAGTGTAAGTAGCTATGAGCAGTTCTTC

clone size: many
D gene: -
J gene: TRBJ2-4
V gene: TRBV7-2
CDR3 protein: CASSPRVVSAKNIQYF
CDR3 DNA: TGTGCCAGCAGCCCACGCGTAGTTTCGGCCAAAAACATTCAGTACTTC

clone size: many
D gene: -
J gene: TRBJ1-2
V gene: TRBV27
CDR3 protein: CASSLSGRSNYGYTF
CDR3 DNA: TGTGCCAGCAGTTTATCCGGGAGGAGTAACTATGGCTACACCTTC

clone size: many
D gene: -
J gene: TRBJ2-7
V gene: TRBV12-3/TRBV12-4
CDR3 protein: CASSLADPPTYEQYF
CDR3 DNA: TGTGCCAGCAGTTTGGCGGACCCTCCTACCTACGAGCAGTACTTC

clone size: few
D gene: -
J gene: TRBJ1-4
V gene: TRBV19
CDR3 protein: CASSNTGFGEKLFF
CDR3 DNA: TGTGCCAGTAGTAATACAGGGTTCGGCGAAAAACTGTTTTTT

clone size: -
D gene: -
J gene: TRBJ2-5
V gene: TRBV28
CDR3 protein: CASSLWSGETQYF
CDR3 DNA: TGTGCCAGCAGTTTATGGTCAGGAGAGACCCAGTACTTC

clone size: -
D gene: -
J gene: TRBJ1-3
V gene: TRBV15
CDR3 protein: CATSRKTDPAIYF
CDR3 DNA: TGTGCCACCAGCAGAAAGACGGATCCCGCCATATATTTT

clone size: many
D gene: TRBD2
J gene: TRBJ2-7
V gene: TRBV7-2
CDR3 protein: CASSLLGLAGAYEQYF
CDR3 DNA: TGTGCCAGCAGCCTACTTGGGCTAGCGGGAGCCTACGAGCAGTACTTC

clone size: many
D gene: TRBD1
J gene: TRBJ1-1
V gene: TRBV7-9
CDR3 protein: CASSVPGQGNAEAFF
CDR3 DNA: TGTGCCAGCAGCGTCCCGGGACAGGGGAATGCTGAAGCTTTCTTT

clone size: many
D gene: TRBD1
J gene: TRBJ1-2
V gene: TRBV6-1
CDR3 protein: CASSNWDRDDGYTF
CDR3 DNA: TGTGCCAGCAGTAACTGGGACAGGGACGATGGCTACACCTTC

clone size: -
D gene: -
J gene: TRBJ2-1
V gene: TRBV12-3/TRBV12-4
CDR3 protein: CASSLGGVAEQFF
CDR3 DNA: TGTGCCAGCAGTTTGGGGGGAGTGGCTGAGCAGTTCTTC

clone size: many
D gene: TRBD1
J gene: TRBJ2-7
V gene: TRBV2
CDR3 protein: CASSEDRVYEQYF
CDR3 DNA: TGTGCCAGCAGCGAAGACAGGGTCTACGAGCAGTACTTC

clone size: many
D gene: -
J gene: TRBJ1-1
V gene: TRBV27
CDR3 protein: CASRARGGRGAFF
CDR3 DNA: TGTGCCAGCAGGGCTAGGGGGGGGCGCGGTGCTTTCTTT

clone size: -
D gene: TRBD1
J gene: TRBJ2-7
V gene: TRBV10-3
CDR3 protein: CAISPGQEYEQYF
CDR3 DNA: TGTGCCATCTCACCAGGACAGGAGTACGAGCAGTACTTC

clone size: many
D gene: -
J gene: TRBJ2-2
V gene: TRBV7-2
CDR3 protein: CASSEFGDTGELFF
CDR3 DNA: TGTGCCAGCAGCGAGTTCGGGGACACCGGGGAGCTGTTTTTT

clone size: few
D gene: -
J gene: TRBJ2-3
V gene: TRBV6-5
CDR3 protein: CASSYSLEGAGRDTQYF
CDR3 DNA: TGTGCCAGCAGTTACTCGTTGGAGGGGGCAGGTAGGGATACGCAGTATTTT

clone size: -
D gene: -
J gene: TRBJ1-1
V gene: TRBV30
CDR3 protein: CAWSRSQRNTEAFF
CDR3 DNA: TGTGCCTGGAGTAGGAGCCAAAGGAACACTGAAGCTTTCTTT

clone size: many
D gene: -
J gene: TRBJ2-7
V gene: TRBV28
CDR3 protein: CASSLWGTSYEQYF
CDR3 DNA: TGTGCCAGCAGTTTATGGGGAACCTCCTACGAGCAGTACTTC

clone size: many
D gene: TRBD2
J gene: TRBJ2-3
V gene: TRBV12-3/TRBV12-4
CDR3 protein: CASITPTGLAGGDTQYF
CDR3 DNA: TGTGCCAGCATTACACCCACGGGACTAGCGGGAGGAGATACGCAGTATTTT

clone size: many
D gene: -
J gene: TRBJ1-1
V gene: TRBV6-5
CDR3 protein: CASSFEMNTEAFF
CDR3 DNA: TGTGCCAGCAGTTTTGAGATGAACACTGAAGCTTTCTTT

clone size: many
D gene: TRBD2
J gene: TRBJ2-1
V gene: TRBV18
CDR3 protein: CASSPTSGHYNEQFF
CDR3 DNA: TGTGCCAGCTCACCGACTAGCGGGCACTACAATGAGCAGTTCTTC

clone size: many
D gene: -
J gene: TRBJ2-5
V gene: TRBV7-9
CDR3 protein: CASSLVPGGKETQYF
CDR3 DNA: TGTGCCAGCAGCTTAGTGCCAGGGGGGAAAGAGACCCAGTACTTC

clone size: many
D gene: TRBD2
J gene: TRBJ2-3
V gene: TRBV7-3
CDR3 protein: CASSAVVAGSTDTQYF
CDR3 DNA: TGTGCCAGCAGCGCGGTGGTAGCGGGGTCCACAGATACGCAGTATTTT

clone size: -
D gene: -
J gene: TRBJ1-2
V gene: TRBV12-3/TRBV12-4
CDR3 protein: CASRPTLGNTPGYTF
CDR3 DNA: TGTGCCAGCAGACCAACCCTCGGAAACACCCCTGGCTACACCTTC

clone size: many
D gene: -
J gene: TRBJ1-2
V gene: TRBV5-1
CDR3 protein: CASSLTGTSGGGYTF
CDR3 DNA: TGCGCCAGCAGCCTTACGGGGACGTCCGGGGGTGGCTACACCTTC

clone size: -
D gene: -
J gene: TRBJ2-5
V gene: TRBV6-2/TRBV6-3
CDR3 protein: CASSLRGGKETQYF
CDR3 DNA: TGTGCCAGCAGTCTACGAGGGGGGAAAGAGACCCAGTACTTC

clone size: -
D gene: -
J gene: TRBJ2-7
V gene: TRBV11-1
CDR3 protein: CASSTGRGPLEQYF
CDR3 DNA: TGTGCCAGCAGCACGGGACGGGGCCCCCTCGAGCAGTACTTC

clone size: -
D gene: TRBD1
J gene: TRBJ1-1
V gene: TRBV7-2
CDR3 protein: CASRRQGGIEAFF
CDR3 DNA: TGTGCCAGCAGACGACAGGGTGGGATTGAAGCTTTCTTT

clone size: few
D gene: -
J gene: TRBJ2-1
V gene: TRBV7-9
CDR3 protein: CASSSRGDSNEQFF
CDR3 DNA: TGTGCCAGCAGCTCCCGTGGCGACTCCAATGAGCAGTTCTTC

clone size: many
D gene: -
J gene: TRBJ1-2
V gene: TRBV11-2
CDR3 protein: CASSLFTGNDYGYTF
CDR3 DNA: TGTGCCAGCAGCTTATTTACAGGGAACGACTATGGCTACACCTTC

clone size: many
D gene: -
J gene: TRBJ1-2
V gene: TRBV18
CDR3 protein: CASSPSATAYGYTF
CDR3 DNA: TGTGCCAGCTCCCCCTCCGCGACAGCCTATGGCTACACCTTC

clone size: many
D gene: TRBD1
J gene: TRBJ2-7
V gene: TRBV28
CDR3 protein: CASSSPGQGASYEQYF
CDR3 DNA: TGTGCCAGCAGTTCCCCCGGACAGGGGGCTTCCTACGAGCAGTACTTC

clone size: -
D gene: -
J gene: TRBJ1-1
V gene: TRBV5-6
CDR3 protein: CASSSGFEAFF
CDR3 DNA: TGTGCCAGCAGCTCGGGTTTTGAAGCTTTCTTT

clone size: many
D gene: -
J gene: TRBJ1-6
V gene: TRBV30
CDR3 protein: CAWTLGNAPLHF
CDR3 DNA: TGTGCCTGGACGTTGGGAAATGCACCCCTCCACTTT

clone size: many
D gene: TRBD2
J gene: TRBJ2-5
V gene: TRBV20-1
CDR3 protein: CSARAGLAVRETQYF
CDR3 DNA: TGCAGTGCTAGAGCCGGACTAGCGGTTCGGGAGACCCAGTACTTC

clone size: -
D gene: TRBD1
J gene: TRBJ2-7
V gene: TRBV28
CDR3 protein: CASRTPDRGLNEQYF
CDR3 DNA: TGTGCCAGCAGGACCCCGGACAGGGGGCTTAACGAGCAGTACTTC

clone size: few
D gene: -
J gene: TRBJ1-5
V gene: TRBV7-2
CDR3 protein: CASSPGSANQPQHF
CDR3 DNA: TGTGCCAGCAGCCCCGGCTCGGCGAATCAGCCCCAGCATTTT

clone size: few
D gene: -
J gene: TRBJ1-5
V gene: TRBV6-5
CDR3 protein: CASSYPGPNSNQPQHF
CDR3 DNA: TGTGCCAGCAGTTACCCCGGGCCAAATAGCAATCAGCCCCAGCATTTT

clone size: many
D gene: -
J gene: TRBJ2-7
V gene: TRBV6-1
CDR3 protein: CASREGVPYEQYF
CDR3 DNA: TGTGCCAGCAGAGAAGGGGTCCCCTACGAGCAGTACTTC

clone size: few
D gene: -
J gene: TRBJ1-2
V gene: TRBV7-8
CDR3 protein: CASSLARQGQYYGYTF
CDR3 DNA: TGTGCCAGCAGCTTAGCACGCCAGGGGCAGTACTATGGCTACACCTTC

clone size: few
D gene: TRBD1
J gene: TRBJ1-4
V gene: TRBV7-2
CDR3 protein: CASSGGTGVGEKLFF
CDR3 DNA: TGTGCCAGCAGCGGTGGGACAGGGGTGGGTGAAAAACTGTTTTTT